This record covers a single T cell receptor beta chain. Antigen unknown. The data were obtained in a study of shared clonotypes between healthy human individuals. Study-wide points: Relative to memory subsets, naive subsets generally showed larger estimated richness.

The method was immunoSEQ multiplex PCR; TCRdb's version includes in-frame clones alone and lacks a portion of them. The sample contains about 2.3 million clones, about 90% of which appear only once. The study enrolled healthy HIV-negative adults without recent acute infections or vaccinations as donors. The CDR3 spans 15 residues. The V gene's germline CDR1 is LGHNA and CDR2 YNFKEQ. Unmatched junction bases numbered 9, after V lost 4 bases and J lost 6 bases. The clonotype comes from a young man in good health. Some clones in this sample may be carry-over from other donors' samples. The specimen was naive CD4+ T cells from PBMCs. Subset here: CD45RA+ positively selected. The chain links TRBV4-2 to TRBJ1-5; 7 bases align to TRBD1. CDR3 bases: TGTGCCAGCAGCCCACGACAGGGTGGAGGTCAGCCCCAGCATTTT. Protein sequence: CASSPRQGGGQPQHF.